Below, 4 T cell receptor beta chains from the same sample are listed, as sequenced in a study of OX40 agonist ivuxolimab in advanced cancers. The data were produced by immunoSEQ multiplex PCR, yet TCRdb's version contains in-frame clones alone and is incomplete. The profile covers under 75,000 clones, with 84% appearing a single time and around 0.84% taken by the ten largest. The input for sequencing was CD4+ or CD8+ T cells sorted from blood, taken in a trial of the OX40 agonist ivuxolimab. These receptor sequences come from an adult with an advanced solid tumor such as melanoma, head and neck, liver or kidney cancer.

V is TRBV18 and J is TRBJ1-1; tentatively, D is TRBD1 (6 bases). Trimming took off 3 bases at V and 0 bases at J, with 11 bases between the two ends. CDR3 length: 15 residues. CDR1 is KGHSH and CDR2 is LQKENI in the germline V gene. The CDR3 nucleotides are TGTGCCAGCTCACCCCAGGGACACCTGAACACTGAAGCTTTCTTT. Its protein product is CASSPQGHLNTEAFF.

This CDR3 reads CASTVAGGNYEQYF. In DNA form, the CDR3 reads TGTGCCAGCACGGTGGCGGGAGGGAACTACGAGCAGTACTTC. The V gene is TRBV7-9, the J gene TRBJ2-7; 9 bases are shared with TRBD2. The V gene's germline CDR1 is SEHNR and CDR2 FQNEAQ (reference sequence). V lost 7 bases and J lost 3; bases outside the gene matches: 7. There are 14 residues in the CDR3.

The rearrangement joins TRBV7-9 to TRBJ2-7; D is ambiguous. The V end was cut by 5 bases, the J end by 0 bases, with 5 bases between. The CDR3 extends over 12 amino acids. Germline V gives CDR1 SEHNR, CDR2 FQNEAQ (reference sequence). CDR3 in DNA: TGTGCCAGCAGCATTGACTCCTACGAGCAGTACTTC. As protein: CASSIDSYEQYF.

The V and J genes are TRBV7-3 and TRBJ1-1, with TRBD1 matching over 7 bases. The CDR3 covers 16 residues. Unmatched junction bases numbered 11, after V lost 5 bases and J lost 2 bases. Germline V CDR1 and CDR2: SGHTA, FQGTGA. The CDR3 DNA follows: TGTGCCAGCAGCCCACAAGGAGGGACAGTTAACACTGAAGCTTTCTTT. The encoded protein is CASSPQGGTVNTEAFF.